This TCR beta chain is from a study of vaccination effects on CD4 cells after COVID-19. Study background: Participants were given two doses of BNT162b2 or mRNA-1273 vaccine.

Assay used: immunoSEQ multiplex PCR; TCRdb lists only in-frame clones, some missing. The sample consists of about 28,000 clones, around 80% of them appearing once. Study-level findings and limits: Clones arising from infection and from vaccination showed marked clonal contraction late after vaccination.

As for this clone: The antigen is not known.

With the ViraFEST assay, the study expanded antigen-specific CD4+ T cells using viral peptide pools, then sequenced them. Subsequent to a culture period of 10 days, CD4+ T cells were isolated. The study found no prior SARS-CoV-2 infection in the vaccine recipients, who tested negative for nucleocapsid antibodies. Fresh IL-2-containing medium replaced half the medium on days 3 and 7. Trimming removed 4 bases at V and 2 bases at J, with 18 bases between. The CDR3 is 16 residues long. Germline CDR1 is MNHEY and CDR2 is SMNVEV (reference sequence). V gene TRBV27 combines with J gene TRBJ2-7, with a tentative D call TRBD1 (6 bases). Sequencing used CD4+ T cells from PBMCs cultured with SARS-CoV-2 spike peptides, obtained before COVID-19 vaccination. This clonotype was obtained from a human donor who received a COVID-19 vaccine. CDR3 sequence reads: CASSSLSRTATYEQYF. The DNA of the CDR3 is TGTGCCAGCAGTTCCCTCTCCCGGACAGCAACCTACGAGCAGTACTTC.